This T cell receptor beta chain derives from a study of OX40 agonist ivuxolimab in advanced cancers. Study-level points and caveats: Antigens targeted by the expanded peripheral T cells were not determined. Among T cells, CD8+ cells averaged more expanded clones than CD4+ cells.

The assay was immunoSEQ multiplex PCR, and TCRdb's table has in-frame clones only and misses some. The sample shows some 68,000 clones, roughly 84% of them seen only once. This clone has a single count. Its matching antigen is unknown. CDR1 is SGHRS, CDR2 YFSETQ, per germline. The CDR3 has 16 amino acids. V lost 4 bases to trimming and J lost 3 bases; unmatched junction nucleotides: 5. The gene calls are TRBV5-1 and TRBJ2-1; 12 bases fit TRBD2. The sample was CD4+ or CD8+ T cells sorted from blood, taken in a trial of the OX40 agonist ivuxolimab. This TCR was recovered from an adult with an advanced solid tumor such as melanoma, head and neck, liver or kidney cancer. CDR3 in amino acids: CASSLLAGGSYNEQFF. For the CDR3, the DNA is TGCGCCAGCAGCCTACTAGCGGGGGGAAGCTACAATGAGCAGTTCTTC.